This paragraph reports one T cell receptor (beta chain). The antigen is not known. This entry is derived from a study of cytomegalovirus exposure and HLA in healthy donors. Whole-study findings and limits: Most sequenced TCRs were rare (though some public TCRs occurred in many donors).

V shed 2 bases and J 6 bases; nucleotides not matched to a gene: 10. There are 16 residues in the CDR3. CDR1 and CDR2 from the germline V gene are MDHEN and SYDVKM. With 60 Vbeta and 13 Jbeta primers, the PCR was carried out. Clones were sequenced by immunoSEQ multiplex PCR, and TCRdb holds only the in-frame ones, with some missing. Among more than 85,000 clones listed, around 73% were seen once. The sequenced sample consisted of PBMCs. The rearrangement joins TRBV28 to TRBJ2-5, with 9 bases lining up with TRBD2. This clonotype was obtained from a man aged 40-49 years in good health and CMV-seronegative. CDR3 protein: CASSLSPAGGLQTQYF. The DNA of the CDR3 is TGTGCCAGCAGTTTAAGCCCAGCGGGGGGACTTCAGACCCAGTACTTC.